What follows is one TCR beta chain and its context. This table comes from immunoSEQ multiplex PCR, and its TCRdb copy is limited to in-frame clones, with some not included. The sample has around 81,000 clones, around 84% seen once. This sample was taken from a study of OX40 agonist ivuxolimab in advanced cancers. Trimming shortened V by 4 bases and J by 3 bases, and 11 bases separated the two germline ends. The germline CDR1 and CDR2 sequences are SGDLS and YYNGEE. The CDR3 runs to 13 residues. This TCR came from an adult with an advanced solid tumor such as melanoma, head and neck, liver or kidney cancer. The sequencing used CD4+ or CD8+ T cells sorted from blood, collected in a trial of the OX40 agonist ivuxolimab. The rearrangement links TRBV9 to TRBJ2-7, with D uncertain. The CDR3, as DNA: TGTGCCAGCAGCCCAAACGGGCACTACGAGCAGTACTTC. This gives the protein CASSPNGHYEQYF.